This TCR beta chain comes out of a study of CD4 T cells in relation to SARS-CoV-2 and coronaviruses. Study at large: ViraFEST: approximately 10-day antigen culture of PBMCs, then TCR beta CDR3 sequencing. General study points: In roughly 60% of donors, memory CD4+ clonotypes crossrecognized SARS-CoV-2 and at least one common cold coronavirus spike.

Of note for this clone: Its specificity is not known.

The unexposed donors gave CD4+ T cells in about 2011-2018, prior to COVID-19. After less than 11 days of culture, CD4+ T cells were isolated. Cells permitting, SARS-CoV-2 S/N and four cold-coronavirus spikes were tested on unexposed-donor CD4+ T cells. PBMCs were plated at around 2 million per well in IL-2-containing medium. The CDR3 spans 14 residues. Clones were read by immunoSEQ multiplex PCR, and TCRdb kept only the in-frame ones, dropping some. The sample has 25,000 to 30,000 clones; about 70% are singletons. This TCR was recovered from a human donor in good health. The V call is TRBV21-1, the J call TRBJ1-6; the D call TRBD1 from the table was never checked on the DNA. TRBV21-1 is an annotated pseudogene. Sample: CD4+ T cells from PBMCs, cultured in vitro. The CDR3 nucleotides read TGTGCCAGCAGCAAAGCGGCCAGGGTTTCACCCCTCCACTTT. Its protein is CASSKAARVSPLHF.